This T cell receptor (beta chain) was documented in a study of shared clonotypes between healthy human individuals. The DNA input per sorted-subset replicate PCR was about 180 ng, corresponding to some 30,000 T cell genomes. Clones were read by immunoSEQ multiplex PCR, and TCRdb kept only the in-frame ones, dropping some. In the table there are 2.3 million or so clones, approximately 95% of which are singletons. A note on this clone: Its antigen is as yet unknown.

The V and J ends lost 4 bases and 5 bases respectively, with 17 bases between them. The CDR3 sequence is 15 residues long. Germline-derived CDR1 and CDR2 are MNHNS and SASEGT. Study results and limitations: Naive CD4 clonotype sharing across a few donors was around 5.5%. Sharing of clonotypes among donors was expected to vary with sequencing depth.

The donors were all Caucasian adults (living in Nashville, Tennessee). The receptor's source is a man between 18 and 35 years old in good health. Some clones in this sample may be carry-over from other donors' samples. This rearrangement joins TRBV6-1 to TRBJ1-2, with a tentative D call TRBD1 (6 bases). The material sequenced was naive CD4+ T cells from PBMCs. Regarding subset: CD45RA+ positively selected. CDR3 protein: CASSARGDRSYGYTF. The CDR3 DNA reads TGTGCCAGCAGTGCAAGGGGGGACCGAAGTTATGGCTACACCTTC.